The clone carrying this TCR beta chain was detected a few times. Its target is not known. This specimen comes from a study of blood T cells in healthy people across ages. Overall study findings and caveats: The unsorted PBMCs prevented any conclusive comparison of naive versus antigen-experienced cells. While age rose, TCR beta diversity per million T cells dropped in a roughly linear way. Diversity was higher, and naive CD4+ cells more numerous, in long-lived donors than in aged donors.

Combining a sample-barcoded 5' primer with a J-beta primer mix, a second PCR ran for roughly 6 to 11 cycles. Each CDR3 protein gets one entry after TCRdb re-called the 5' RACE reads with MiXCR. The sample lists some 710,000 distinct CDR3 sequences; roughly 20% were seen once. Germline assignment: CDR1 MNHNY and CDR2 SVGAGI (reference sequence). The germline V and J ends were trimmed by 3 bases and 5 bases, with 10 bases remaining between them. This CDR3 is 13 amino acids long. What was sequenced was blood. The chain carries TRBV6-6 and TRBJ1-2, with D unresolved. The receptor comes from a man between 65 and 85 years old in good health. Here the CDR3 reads CASSYMVAYGYTF. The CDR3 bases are TGTGCCAGCAGTTATATGGTGGCGTATGGCTACACCTTC.